The 16 T cell receptor beta chains below all came from one sample that was sequenced in a study of blood T cells in healthy people across ages. A sample-barcoded 5' primer and a J-beta primer mix were used in a second PCR of about 6 to 12 cycles. TCRdb passed the 5' RACE reads through MiXCR, listing each CDR3 protein once. Of 1 million or so distinct CDR3 sequences in the sample, 45% are singletons; the top ten hold 15% to 20%. Material: blood. The receptors come from a woman aged 55-69 years in good health.

The CDR3 region has the DNA TGTGCCAGCACCAACGTCGGGGGGAACCAGCCCCAGCATTTT. Translation gives CASTNVGGNQPQHF. The rearrangement uses TRBV5-6 and TRBJ1-5; D possibly corresponds to TRBD1 (5 bases). CDR1 and CDR2 from the germline V gene are SGHDT and YYEEEE. The CDR3 runs 14 residues. Trimming stripped 6 bases from V and 7 bases from J, with 17 bases between.

This clonotype was detected a few times. The CDR3 loop is CASSLDPQGSSYGYTF. In nucleotides, the CDR3 is TGTGCCAGCAGCTTGGATCCGCAGGGATCCTCCTATGGCTACACCTTC. This chain joins TRBV11-2 and TRBJ1-2; D is perhaps TRBD1 (5 bases). This CDR3 is 16 amino acids long. Germline lookup yields CDR1 SGHAT and CDR2 FQNNGV. V gave up 3 bases and J gave up 4 bases, with 18 bases separating them.

This clonotype was detected only a few times. J is TRBJ1-1 and V is TRBV9; maybe TRBD1 (5 bases). Germline V lookup: CDR1 SGDLS, CDR2 YYNGEE. This CDR3 is built from 13 residues. V was cut by 4 bases and J by 4 bases, with 11 bases left in between. DNA of the CDR3: TGTGCCAGCAGCCCCAGCGGGGGCACTGAAGCTTTCTTT. Its protein is CASSPSGGTEAFF.

The chain recombines TRBV10-3 with TRBJ2-1, with 12 bases fitting TRBD2. Per germline, CDR1 ENHRY and CDR2 SYGVKD. The CDR3 totals 21 residues. Trimming took 5 bases from V and 1 from J; bases not matched to a gene: 18. This chain's CDR3 is CAISTPTSGRFGGQSYNEQFF. In DNA, the CDR3 is TGTGCCATCAGTACCCCGACTAGCGGGAGATTCGGAGGACAATCCTACAATGAGCAGTTCTTC.

The rearrangement joins TRBV3-1 to TRBJ2-5; TRBD2 agrees at 8 bases. This CDR3 is 14 amino acids long. Germline values: CDR1 LGHDT, CDR2 YNNKEL (reference sequence). V dropped 7 bases and J dropped 3; count of bases not matched to a gene: 7. The CDR3 nucleotides are TGTGCCAGCACCACCGGGACTAGTAAAGAGACCCAGTACTTC. The encoded protein is CASTTGTSKETQYF.

This clonotype was observed a handful of times. The rearrangement uses TRBV30 and TRBJ1-6; D gene unclear. Per the germline V gene, CDR1 is GTSNPN and CDR2 is SVGIG (reference sequence). Trimming took 2 bases from V and 8 from J, leaving 13 bases between them. CDR3 length equals 14 residues. This chain's CDR3 is CAWSIGQSDSPLHF. DNA for the CDR3: TGTGCCTGGAGTATCGGTCAGTCAGATTCACCCCTCCACTTT.

A few counts support this clonotype. V and J are TRBV2 and TRBJ1-5; 7 bases match TRBD1. V lost 8 bases, J lost 3 bases, and 4 bases stayed unmatched. Per the germline V gene, CDR1 is SNHLY and CDR2 is FYNNEI. This CDR3 is built from 13 residues. The CDR3 here is CASQGGSNQPQHF. CDR3 nucleotide sequence: TGTGCCAGCCAGGGGGGGTCCAATCAGCCCCAGCATTTT.

The chain joins TRBV20-1 to TRBJ1-2; the D gene is possibly TRBD1 (6 bases). Trimming pared 3 bases from V and 13 bases from J, leaving 18 bases between. CDR3 length: 12 residues. Germline V gene lookup returns CDR1 DFQATT and CDR2 SNEGSKA (reference sequence). In nucleotides, the CDR3 is TGCAGTGCTAGTAAACAGGGTTGGGGATCCACCTTC. Translated, it gives CSASKQGWGSTF.

J is TRBJ2-1 and V is TRBV5-4; maybe TRBD1 (6 bases). V was cut by 0 bases and J by 2 bases, with 9 bases left in between. Germline values: CDR1 SGHNT, CDR2 YYREEE (reference sequence). The CDR3 extends over 15 amino acids. Here the CDR3 reads CASSLEQGPYNEQFF. For the CDR3, the DNA is TGTGCCAGCAGCTTGGAACAGGGCCCCTACAATGAGCAGTTCTTC.

Notes on this clonotype: A much larger clone lies a single base off, so this may be a read error. The rearrangement uses TRBV20-1 and TRBJ2-5, with TRBD2 matching over 10 bases. The V and J ends lost 5 bases and 11 bases, in that order; junction bases with no gene match: 14. This CDR3 is 14 amino acids long. Per germline, CDR1 DFQATT and CDR2 SNEGSKA (reference sequence). Here the CDR3 reads CSAGLAGANYKQYF. DNA for the CDR3: TGCAGTGCTGGGCTAGCGGGAGCGAACTACAAGCAGTACTTC.

Concerning this clonotype: This may be a read error, as it is one base from a much larger clone. V and J are TRBV7-9 and TRBJ2-1; tentatively, D is TRBD1 (8 bases). Germline CDR1 is SEHNR and CDR2 is FQNEAQ (reference sequence). The CDR3 consists of 14 residues. CDR3 nucleotide sequence: TGTGTCAGCCAGGGGGCGGGGGATCACAATGAGCAGTTCTTC. Translating gives CVSQGAGDHNEQFF.

The chain links TRBV29-1 to TRBJ2-3; no firm D call. The germline CDR1 and CDR2 sequences are SQVTM and ANQGSEA. The V end was cut by 5 bases, the J end by 0 bases, with 12 bases between. The CDR3 has 14 amino acids. The CDR3 coding sequence is TGCAGCGTTCGTGCCGGTTCTAGCACAGATACGCAGTATTTT. Translated, it gives CSVRAGSSTDTQYF.

The chain links TRBV28 to TRBJ2-1, with 7 bases lining up with TRBD1. Germline V gives CDR1 MDHEN, CDR2 SYDVKM. The CDR3 runs 15 residues. J lost 3 bases, V lost 7 bases, and 9 bases had no gene match. The CDR3 spells CASTSRQGHYNEQFF. The CDR3 DNA follows: TGTGCCAGCACCTCAAGACAGGGCCACTACAATGAGCAGTTCTTC.

Details on this clonotype: A much more abundant neighbour one base away suggests this may be a read error. This rearrangement joins TRBV12-3 or TRBV12-4 to TRBJ2-4; 7 nucleotides agree with TRBD1. Losses at the gene ends were 11 bases for V and 2 bases for J; bases not matched to a gene: 9. The CDR3 has 14 residues. The CDR3 coding sequence is TGTGCCGGCCGTACGGACAGGACCAAAAACATTCAGTACTTC. This encodes CAGRTDRTKNIQYF.

The chain joins TRBV6-1 to TRBJ1-1, with D maybe TRBD1 (6 bases). Between the trimmed V and J ends, which lost 0 bases and 3 bases, there was a span of 23 bases. Germline V lookup: CDR1 MNHNS, CDR2 SASEGT. The CDR3 is made up of 19 amino acids. The CDR3 sequence is CASSEAQGRTSRLDTEAFF. In nucleotides, the CDR3 is TGTGCCAGCAGTGAAGCCCAGGGGCGCACATCACGGCTGGACACTGAAGCTTTCTTT.

This clonotype was counted only a few times. The rearrangement joins TRBV6-2 or TRBV6-3 to TRBJ2-1, with a possible D match to TRBD2 (6 bases). CDR1 and CDR2 (germline): MNHEY, SVGEGT. Trimming removed 4 bases at V and 2 bases at J, with 6 bases between. The length of the CDR3 is 13 residues. The CDR3: CASSWTTYNEQFF. DNA for the CDR3: TGTGCCAGCAGTTGGACTACCTACAATGAGCAGTTCTTC.